The 9 T cell receptor beta chains below come from one sample, sequenced in a study of OX40 agonist ivuxolimab in advanced cancers. This table comes from immunoSEQ multiplex PCR, and its TCRdb copy is limited to in-frame clones, with some not included. The profile covers some 50,000 clones, with around 90% appearing a single time and roughly 4.5% taken by the ten largest. The sample here was CD4+ or CD8+ T cells sorted from blood, taken in a trial of the OX40 agonist ivuxolimab. The receptors here all came from an adult with an advanced solid tumor such as melanoma, head and neck, liver or kidney cancer.

J is TRBJ2-3 and V is TRBV5-1; D unclear. Germline lookup yields CDR1 SGHRS and CDR2 YFSETQ. This CDR3 spans 12 amino acids. The germline V and J ends were trimmed by 1 base and 5 bases, with 5 bases remaining between them. The CDR3 sequence is CASSLSGDTQYF. As DNA, the CDR3 is TGCGCCAGCAGCTTGAGTGGAGATACGCAGTATTTT.

This chain connects TRBV11-2 to TRBJ2-7; D gene ambiguous. The CDR3 sequence is 11 residues long. Trimming stripped 1 base from V and 6 bases from J, with 4 bases between. The V gene's germline CDR1 is SGHAT and CDR2 FQNNGV. CDR3 sequence: CASSLAREQYF. In DNA form, the CDR3 reads TGTGCCAGCAGCTTAGCCCGCGAGCAGTACTTC.

A single count supports this clone. This sequence joins TRBV30 and TRBJ2-3, with 8 bases that match TRBD2. This CDR3 is 14 amino acids long. Germline V gene lookup returns CDR1 GTSNPN and CDR2 SVGIG (reference sequence). V was pared by 0 bases and J by 5 bases, with 4 bases of the junction left unmatched. The CDR3 loop is CAWSVGLAGDTQYF. In DNA, the CDR3 is TGTGCCTGGAGTGTAGGGCTAGCGGGAGATACGCAGTATTTT.

The genes are TRBV5-1 and TRBJ2-3, with no clear D. The V and J ends lost 0 bases and 5 bases respectively, with 10 bases between them. Germline CDR1 reads SGHRS; CDR2 reads YFSETQ. The CDR3 totals 14 residues. The CDR3 DNA reads as TGCGCCAGCAGCTTGGGTAGGGTACAAGATACGCAGTATTTT. It encodes CASSLGRVQDTQYF.

This chain connects TRBV18 to TRBJ2-7; D uncertain. The V end was cut by 5 bases, the J end by 0 bases, with 11 bases between. The CDR3 is made up of 14 amino acids. CDR1 is KGHSH and CDR2 is LQKENI in the germline V gene. The CDR3 protein is CASSVTDTSYEQYF. CDR3 bases: TGTGCCAGCTCAGTGACCGATACCTCCTACGAGCAGTACTTC.

The chain employs TRBV2 and TRBJ2-3; no clear D. Trimming cost V 2 bases and J 11 bases, with 14 bases left between them. CDR3 length: 13 amino acids. Germline V lookup: CDR1 SNHLY, CDR2 FYNNEI. In DNA, the CDR3 is TGTGCCAGCAGTGAACTGGAGTATACGGGGCAGTATTTT. Its protein product is CASSELEYTGQYF.

The gene calls are TRBV2 and TRBJ1-2; TRBD1 agrees at 7 bases. V trimming: 4 bases; J trimming: 3 bases; junction bases outside the gene matches: 2. Looked up from germline, CDR1 is SNHLY and CDR2 is FYNNEI. CDR3 length: 13 amino acids. CDR3 region: CASSAQGYYGYTF. The CDR3 DNA reads as TGTGCCAGCAGTGCACAGGGGTACTATGGCTACACCTTC.

This rearrangement joins TRBV29-1 to TRBJ2-1; no reliable D call. The CDR3 spans 15 residues. Trimming left V 7 bases short and J 2 bases short, with 18 bases between. Germline loops: CDR1 SQVTM, CDR2 ANQGSEA. In nucleotides, the CDR3 is TGCAGCGCCCGACCCCAACCTGGGGCCTACAATGAGCAGTTCTTC. Translated: CSARPQPGAYNEQFF.

This sequence joins TRBV11-2 and TRBJ1-2, with 9 bases aligning to TRBD1. The CDR3 runs to 16 residues. Germline trimming cut 4 bases from V and 3 bases from J; bases unmatched to any gene: 9. In germline, CDR1 is SGHAT, CDR2 FQNNGV. The CDR3 loop is CASSSSITGGDYGYTF. For the CDR3, the DNA is TGTGCCAGCAGCTCTTCAATAACAGGGGGCGACTATGGCTACACCTTC.